The 17 T cell receptor beta chains below were found in one sample sequenced in a study of blood T cell repertoires in COVID-19. Libraries were prepared by immunoSEQ multiplex PCR; TCRdb keeps only in-frame clonotypes and omits some of them. The repertoire includes roughly 21,000 clones, around 86% of them detected once, and roughly 12% sits in the top ten. Material for sequencing was peripheral blood. These receptors all stem from an elderly woman with active or convalescent COVID-19.

V usage is TRBV5-1 and J usage is TRBJ1-1, with D perhaps TRBD1 (5 bases). This CDR3 region has 15 residues. Trimming left V 0 bases short and J 0 bases short, with 9 bases between. In germline, CDR1 is SGHRS, CDR2 YFSETQ. The CDR3 sequence is CASSLVGAMNTEAFF. CDR3 bases: TGCGCCAGCAGCTTGGTTGGGGCAATGAACACTGAAGCTTTCTTT.

A word on this clone: The junction departs from the called germline gene at one end, perhaps through a read error. The chain is built from TRBV7-7 and TRBJ2-5; 10 bases align to TRBD2. Germline V CDR1 and CDR2: SSHAT, FNYEAQ (reference sequence). This CDR3 is built from 16 residues. This chain's CDR3 is CASSPFSGGTQETQYF. The CDR3 DNA reads TGTGCTAGCAGCCCATTTAGCGGGGGGACACAAGAGACCCAGTACTTC.

A word on this clone: The identical CDR3 is also encoded by other nucleotide sequences in the sample. The chain employs TRBV6-5 and TRBJ1-2, with unresolved D. The CDR3 totals 12 residues. CDR1 and CDR2 from the germline V gene are MNHEY and SVGAGI. Trimming cost V 2 bases and J 4 bases, with 5 bases left between them. The CDR3 DNA reads as TGTGCCAGCAGTTACCGGGGCTATGGCTACACCTTC. Translated: CASSYRGYGYTF.

This sequence joins TRBV14 and TRBJ1-4, with D possibly being TRBD1 (5 bases). Deletions cut 5 bases from V and 5 bases from J, with 9 bases between. Per germline, CDR1 SGHDN and CDR2 FVKESK. The CDR3 runs to 13 residues. The DNA of the CDR3 is TGTGCCAGCAGCGGCCGGGGGAATGAAAAACTGTTTTTT. As protein: CASSGRGNEKLFF.

This clone was seen more than once but under ten times. V gene TRBV10-3 combines with J gene TRBJ2-6, with 9 bases fitting TRBD2. The trim removed 7 bases at V and 0 bases at J, leaving 10 bases unmatched. This CDR3 comprises 18 residues. Germline CDR1 and CDR2: ENHRY and SYGVKD. The CDR3 spells CAITDDLAGASGANVLTF. CDR3 DNA sequence: TGTGCCATCACCGACGATTTAGCGGGAGCCTCTGGGGCCAACGTCCTGACTTTC.

This sequence joins TRBV27 and TRBJ2-7; TRBD2 matches 11 bases. The CDR3 loop spans 15 amino acids. The junction had 9 bases not matched to a gene; V was cut back by 7 bases and J by 4 bases. The V gene's germline CDR1 is MNHEY and CDR2 SMNVEV (reference sequence). Here the CDR3 DNA reads TGTGCCAGCAACCTAGCGGGGGGCTTGCTTTACGAGCAGTACTTC. The encoded protein is CASNLAGGLLYEQYF.

The chain uses TRBV10-3 and TRBJ2-7; D remains unclear. There are 18 residues in the CDR3. V lost 0 bases, J lost 6 bases, and 24 bases lay in between. CDR1 ENHRY and CDR2 SYGVKD come from the germline V gene. The CDR3: CAISESVGKRLAWVEQYF. CDR3 DNA: TGTGCCATCAGTGAGTCGGTGGGTAAGCGACTGGCTTGGGTCGAGCAGTACTTC.

This clone has just one count. The CDR3 DNA sequence: TGTGCCAGCAGTCCCTTCAACAGGGGCGTCCAAGAGACCCAGTACTTC. It is translated as CASSPFNRGVQETQYF. This rearrangement joins TRBV27 to TRBJ2-5; 7 bases are shared with TRBD1. CDR3 size: 16 residues. Per the germline V gene, CDR1 is MNHEY and CDR2 is SMNVEV (reference sequence). J gave up 1 base and V 5 bases, and 10 bases lay outside the gene matches.

J is TRBJ2-7 and V is TRBV7-6; 14 bases are a match to TRBD2. Germline V gives CDR1 SGHVS, CDR2 FNYEAQ. The CDR3 sequence is 17 residues long. The V gene end was trimmed by 0 bases and the J gene end by 1 base; junction bases not matched to a gene: 2. The CDR3: CASSLARTSGGSYEQYF. CDR3 DNA: TGTGCCAGCAGCTTAGCGCGGACTAGCGGGGGGTCCTACGAGCAGTACTTC. Full variable domain (remainder filled in from reference TRBV7-6 and TRBJ2-7): GAGVSQSPRYKVTKRGQDVALRCDPISGHVSLYWYRQALGQGPEFLTYFNYEAQQDKSGLPNDRFSAERPEGSISTLTIQRTEQRDSAMYRCASSLARTSGGSYEQYFGPGTRLTVT.

The table lists this clone with a count of one. The chain's CDR3 is CASSLAGTGRFGANQPQHF. CDR3 DNA: TGTGCCAGCAGCTTAGCTGGGACAGGGAGGTTTGGGGCAAATCAGCCCCAGCATTTT. V gene TRBV7-2 combines with J gene TRBJ1-5, with 9 bases fitting TRBD1. Per the germline V gene, CDR1 is SGHTA and CDR2 is FQGNSA. V trimming: 0 bases; J trimming: 4 bases; junction bases outside the gene matches: 13. The CDR3 extends over 19 amino acids.

The count of this clone is one. This sequence joins TRBV9 and TRBJ2-1, with 11 bases that match TRBD2. The CDR3 consists of 20 residues. Unmatched junction bases numbered 14, after V lost 3 bases and J lost 0 bases. Germline CDR1 SGDLS, CDR2 YYNGEE. The CDR3, as DNA: TGTGCCAGCAGCGCTAGCAACCCGGGACTAGCGGAAAGCTCCTACAATGAGCAGTTCTTC. Encoded protein: CASSASNPGLAESSYNEQFF.

The chain combines TRBV24-1 with TRBJ2-3, with D tentatively TRBD1 (5 bases). There are 14 residues in the CDR3. Germline values: CDR1 KGHDR, CDR2 SFDVKD. V gave up 1 base and J gave up 4 bases, with 8 bases separating them. CDR3 amino acids: CATSDFDSPDTQYF. In DNA form, the CDR3 reads TGTGCCACCAGTGATTTTGACAGCCCAGATACGCAGTATTTT.

This clone was seen only once. The chain joins TRBV28 to TRBJ2-7, with a tentative D call TRBD1 (6 bases). This CDR3 has 14 residues. V was pared by 5 bases and J by 2 bases, with 13 bases between. In germline, CDR1 is MDHEN, CDR2 SYDVKM. CDR3 amino acids: CASSPYRETYEQYF. The DNA of the CDR3 is TGTGCCAGCAGTCCGTACAGGGAAACCTACGAGCAGTACTTC.

The chain carries TRBV19 and TRBJ2-7; tentatively, D is TRBD2 (6 bases). This CDR3 has 14 amino acids. With 4 bases removed from V and 2 bases from J, the gap between germline ends came to 12 bases. The V gene's germline CDR1 is LNHDA and CDR2 SQIVND (reference sequence). The CDR3 sequence: CASSTRGKTYEQYF. The CDR3 DNA reads as TGTGCCAGTAGTACTCGCGGGAAGACCTACGAGCAGTACTTC.

V gene TRBV5-4 combines with J gene TRBJ1-2; D uncertain. V was trimmed by 4 bases and J by 7 bases, leaving 14 bases between them. Germline V gene lookup returns CDR1 SGHNT and CDR2 YYREEE (reference sequence). The CDR3 consists of 13 residues. CDR3 residues: CASSPERAGGYTF. CDR3 nucleotide sequence: TGTGCCAGCAGCCCCGAGCGGGCTGGTGGCTACACCTTC.

The chain has TRBV5-1 and TRBJ2-3; the match to TRBD2 covers 15 bases. Germline loops: CDR1 SGHRS, CDR2 YFSETQ. After removal of 3 bases from V and 5 bases from J, the junction contained 7 bases not matched to a gene. The CDR3 sequence is 17 residues long. The CDR3 coding sequence is TGCGCCAGCAGCTCAAGAGGACTAGCGGGAGGGATAGATACGCAGTATTTT. Translation: CASSSRGLAGGIDTQYF.

The chain links TRBV24-1 to TRBJ2-1; 8 bases line up with TRBD2. The CDR3 is made up of 14 amino acids. Trimming at V came to 6 bases and at J to 4 bases, leaving 4 bases not matched to a gene. Germline V CDR1 and CDR2: KGHDR, SFDVKD. The CDR3: CATSRAGGYNEQFF. Here the CDR3 DNA reads TGTGCCACCAGTAGGGCGGGGGGATACAATGAGCAGTTCTTC.